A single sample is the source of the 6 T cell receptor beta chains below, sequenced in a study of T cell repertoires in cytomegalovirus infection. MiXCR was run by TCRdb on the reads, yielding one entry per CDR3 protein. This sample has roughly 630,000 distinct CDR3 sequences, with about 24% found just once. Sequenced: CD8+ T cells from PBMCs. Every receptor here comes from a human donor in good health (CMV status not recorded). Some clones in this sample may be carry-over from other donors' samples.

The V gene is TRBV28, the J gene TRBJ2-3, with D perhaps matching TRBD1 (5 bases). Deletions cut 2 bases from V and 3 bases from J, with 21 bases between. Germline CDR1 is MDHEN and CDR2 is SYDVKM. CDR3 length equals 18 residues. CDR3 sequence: CASSLNLLQDETTDTQYF. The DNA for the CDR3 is TGTGCCAGCAGTTTAAACCTTTTACAGGACGAGACGACAGATACGCAGTATTTT.

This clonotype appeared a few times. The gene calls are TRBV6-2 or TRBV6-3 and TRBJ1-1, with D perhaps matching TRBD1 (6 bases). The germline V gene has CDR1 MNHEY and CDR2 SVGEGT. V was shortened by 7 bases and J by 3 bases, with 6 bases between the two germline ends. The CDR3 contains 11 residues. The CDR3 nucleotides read TGTGCCAGCACAGGGGACACTGAAGCTTTCTTT. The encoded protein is CASTGDTEAFF.

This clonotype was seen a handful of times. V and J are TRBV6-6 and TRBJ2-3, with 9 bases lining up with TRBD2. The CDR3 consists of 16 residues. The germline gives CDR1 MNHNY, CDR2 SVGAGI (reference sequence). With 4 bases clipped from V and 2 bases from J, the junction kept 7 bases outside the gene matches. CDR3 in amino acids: CASSSLLAGNTDTQYF. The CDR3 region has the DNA TGTGCCAGCAGTTCTTTACTAGCGGGCAACACAGATACGCAGTATTTT.

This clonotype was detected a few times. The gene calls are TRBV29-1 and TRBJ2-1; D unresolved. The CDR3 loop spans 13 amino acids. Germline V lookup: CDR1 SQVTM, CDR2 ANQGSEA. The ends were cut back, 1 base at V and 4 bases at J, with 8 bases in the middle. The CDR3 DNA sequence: TGCAGCGTTGAAGGAGAATTTTACAATGAGCAGTTCTTC. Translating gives CSVEGEFYNEQFF.

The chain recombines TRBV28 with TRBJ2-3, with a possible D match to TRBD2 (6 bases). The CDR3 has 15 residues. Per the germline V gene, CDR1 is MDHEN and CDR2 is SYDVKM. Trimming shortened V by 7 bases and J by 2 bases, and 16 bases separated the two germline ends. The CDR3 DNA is TGTGCCAGCACCCTTTCCCGGGAGACCACAGATACGCAGTATTTT. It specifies CASTLSRETTDTQYF.

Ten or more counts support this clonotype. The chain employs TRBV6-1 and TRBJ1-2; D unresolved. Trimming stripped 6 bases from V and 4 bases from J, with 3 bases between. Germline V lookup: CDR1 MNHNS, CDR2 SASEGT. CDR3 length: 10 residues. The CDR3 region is CASSSYGYTF. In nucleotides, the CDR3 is TGTGCCAGCAGCTCCTATGGCTACACCTTC.